This entry lists 28 T cell receptor beta chains sequenced from one sample in a study of beta chain features in type 1 diabetes. These receptors' targets are unknown. All of the isolated RNA was reverse transcribed, so expressed TCRB transcripts were sequenced. This table comes from immunoSEQ multiplex PCR, and its TCRdb copy is limited to in-frame clones, with some not included. The repertoire holds 640,000 or so clones, with roughly 12% as singletons. Study conclusions and caveats: Type 1 diabetes patients had moderately but significantly shorter TCRB CDR3s in all four CD4+ subsets.

The sequenced material came from naive CD4+ T cells from blood. These TCRs come from a young man with type 1 diabetes.

CDR3 sequence reads: CASNSGTGDEQYF. In nucleotides, the CDR3 is TGTGCCAGCAACTCCGGGACAGGGGACGAGCAGTACTTC. This chain joins TRBV2 and TRBJ2-7, with 10 bases that match TRBD1. Looked up from germline, CDR1 is SNHLY and CDR2 is FYNNEI. J was trimmed by 5 bases and V by 7 bases; bases with no gene match: 5. The CDR3 is made up of 13 amino acids.

This clone was counted between two and nine times. The J gene is TRBJ2-5, the V gene TRBV6-5; D is unclear. Between the trimmed V and J ends, which lost 0 bases and 4 bases, there was a span of 3 bases. Per the germline V gene, CDR1 is MNHEY and CDR2 is SVGAGI. This CDR3 has 12 residues. The CDR3 sequence is CASSYSGETQYF. For the CDR3, the DNA is TGTGCCAGCAGTTACTCGGGAGAGACCCAGTACTTC.

The rearrangement joins TRBV14 to TRBJ1-6; D possibly corresponds to TRBD1 (5 bases). CDR1 is SGHDN and CDR2 is FVKESK in the germline V gene. With 1 base removed from V and 11 bases from J, the gap between germline ends came to 9 bases. The CDR3 totals 13 residues. The CDR3 DNA sequence: TGTGCCAGCAGCCAAGGGGGCGAGGCACCCCTCCACTTT. Its translation is CASSQGGEAPLHF.

This clone was recorded a few times. The V gene is TRBV7-2, the J gene TRBJ1-6; D is undetermined. V dropped 5 bases and J dropped 6 bases, with 14 bases sitting between them. Germline CDR1 reads SGHTA; CDR2 reads FQGNSA. The CDR3 length is 15 residues. The CDR3 region is CASSLDLSVNSPLHF. CDR3 DNA: TGTGCCAGCAGCCTCGACCTGAGTGTTAATTCACCCCTCCACTTT.

This clone was detected a few times. V and J are TRBV7-2 and TRBJ1-2; no firm D call. Looked up from germline, CDR1 is SGHTA and CDR2 is FQGNSA. This CDR3 has 13 residues. Trimming cost V 1 base and J 8 bases, with 11 bases left between them. Here the CDR3 reads CASSLGPERGYTF. CDR3 nucleotides: TGTGCCAGCAGCTTAGGCCCAGAAAGAGGCTACACCTTC.

The rearrangement links TRBV2 to TRBJ2-1; D call uncertain. CDR3 length: 13 amino acids. Germline-derived CDR1 and CDR2 are SNHLY and FYNNEI. Trimming stripped 7 bases from V and 5 bases from J, with 12 bases between. CDR3 sequence reads: CASNPRLDNEQFF. The CDR3 DNA is TGTGCCAGCAATCCCCGACTGGACAATGAGCAGTTCTTC.

This sequence joins TRBV4-1 and TRBJ1-4; no clear D. Germline V gene sequence: CDR1 MGHRA, CDR2 YSYEKL. Trimming pared 1 base from V and 4 bases from J, leaving 10 bases between. The CDR3 loop spans 15 amino acids. CDR3 bases: TGCGCCAGCAGCCAAGTTAGCATCCGTAATGAAAAACTGTTTTTT. Translating gives CASSQVSIRNEKLFF.

This clone has only a few counts. This chain links TRBV28 with TRBJ1-1; D gene uncertain. Trimming left V 4 bases short and J 6 bases short, with 18 bases between. Germline V gene lookup returns CDR1 MDHEN and CDR2 SYDVKM. This CDR3 region has 15 residues. CDR3 region: CASSSGPVPNAEAFF. Here the CDR3 DNA reads TGTGCCAGCAGTTCTGGACCGGTCCCCAATGCTGAAGCTTTCTTT.

The chain joins TRBV7-3 to TRBJ2-1; 9 bases are shared with TRBD2. V lost 5 bases, J lost 2 bases, and 4 bases stayed unmatched. This CDR3 comprises 15 residues. Germline loops: CDR1 SGHTA, CDR2 FQGTGA. The CDR3 spells CASSLAGMAYNEQFF. CDR3 coding DNA: TGTGCCAGCAGCCTAGCGGGGATGGCCTACAATGAGCAGTTCTTC.

This clone appeared a few times. The chain carries TRBV7-2 and TRBJ1-4, with D unclear. The CDR3 runs 14 residues. V was cut by 5 bases and J by 4 bases, with 11 bases left in between. Germline V gene lookup returns CDR1 SGHTA and CDR2 FQGNSA. This CDR3 reads CASSAYGYNEKLFF. As DNA, the CDR3 is TGTGCCAGCAGCGCCTACGGATATAATGAAAAACTGTTTTTT. Variable domain in full (rest from reference TRBV7-2 and TRBJ1-4): GAGVSQSPSNKVTEKGKDVELRCDPISGHTALYWYRQSLGQGLEFLIYFQGNSAPDKSGLPSDRFSAERTGGSVSTLTIQRTQQEDSAVYLCASSAYGYNEKLFFGSGTQLSVL.

There are a few counts of this clone. The chain recombines TRBV5-4 with TRBJ1-1, with D tentatively TRBD1 (6 bases). Trimming pared 1 base from V and 1 base from J, leaving 8 bases between. This CDR3 region has 14 residues. Germline V lookup: CDR1 SGHNT, CDR2 YYREEE (reference sequence). The CDR3 sequence: CASSLNRENTEAFF. The CDR3 nucleotides are TGTGCCAGCAGCTTGAACAGGGAGAACACTGAAGCTTTCTTT.

This clone came up a few times. Other DNA sequences in this sample translate to the same CDR3. The CDR3 here is CASSSAYEQYF. The CDR3 DNA reads as TGTGCCAGCAGTTCAGCCTACGAGCAGTACTTC. The chain carries TRBV27 and TRBJ2-7; D gene uncertain. V dropped 4 bases and J dropped 2 bases, with 3 bases sitting between them. The CDR3 runs to 11 residues. Germline loops: CDR1 MNHEY, CDR2 SMNVEV (reference sequence).

This chain uses TRBV2 with TRBJ2-5, with 7 bases fitting TRBD1. This CDR3 contains 15 residues. The V gene end was trimmed by 6 bases and the J gene end by 5 bases; junction bases not matched to a gene: 12. Per the germline V gene, CDR1 is SNHLY and CDR2 is FYNNEI. The CDR3 bases are TGTGCCAGCAGCCCCCAGGGGGTGGTGGAGGAGACCCAGTACTTC. This translates into CASSPQGVVEETQYF.

This clone was detected a few times. The rearrangement joins TRBV2 to TRBJ2-3; 9 nucleotides line up with TRBD1. This CDR3 comprises 15 residues. The V gene's germline CDR1 is SNHLY and CDR2 FYNNEI. V was clipped by 5 bases and J by 4 bases; unmatched bases: 7. This CDR3 is CASSTDRGGSDTQYF. As DNA, the CDR3 is TGTGCCAGCAGTACGGACAGGGGAGGATCAGATACGCAGTATTTT. Using reference TRBV2 and TRBJ2-3 for the parts outside the CDR3, the full variable domain is EPEVTQTPSHQVTQMGQEVILRCVPISNHLYFYWYRQILGQKVEFLVSFYNNEISEKSEIFDDQFSVERPDGSNFTLKIRSTKLEDSAMYFCASSTDRGGSDTQYFGPGTRLTVL.

The chain carries TRBV5-1 and TRBJ2-2; D uncertain. Germline CDR1 is SGHRS and CDR2 is YFSETQ. The length of the CDR3 is 14 residues. V lost 7 bases to trimming and J lost 2 bases, with 12 bases between them. For the CDR3, the DNA is TGCGCCAGCCAGGAGCAACTTAACACCGGGGAGCTGTTTTTT. Its translation: CASQEQLNTGELFF.

This chain links TRBV15 with TRBJ2-2; D gene unclear. This CDR3 is built from 12 residues. Between the trimmed V and J ends, which lost 9 bases and 7 bases, there was a span of 12 bases. Germline V CDR1 and CDR2: LNHNV, YYDKDF (reference sequence). CDR3 residues: CATARVDGELFF. In DNA, the CDR3 is TGTGCCACAGCCCGCGTGGACGGGGAGCTGTTTTTT.

The chain employs TRBV6-6 and TRBJ1-1; D ambiguous. The germline CDR1 and CDR2 sequences are MNHNY and SVGAGI (reference sequence). V was pared by 2 bases and J by 12 bases, with 13 bases between. The CDR3 runs to 12 residues. CDR3 DNA: TGTGCCAGCAGTTACGGACGGGGTAGATCTTTCTTT. It yields the protein CASSYGRGRSFF.

This clone was seen more than once but under ten times. The J gene is TRBJ1-1, the V gene TRBV2; no clear D gene. The CDR3 spans 14 residues. CDR1 is SNHLY and CDR2 is FYNNEI in the germline V gene. V gave up 9 bases and J gave up 3 bases, with 17 bases separating them. The CDR3, as DNA: TGTGCCAGTCAGAAAACATGGGCGGACACTGAAGCTTTCTTT. Its translation: CASQKTWADTEAFF.

J is TRBJ2-5 and V is TRBV19; D tentatively fits TRBD1 or TRBD2 (5 bases each). Germline assignment: CDR1 LNHDA and CDR2 SQIVND (reference sequence). The length of the CDR3 is 15 residues. Trimming pared 5 bases from V and 5 bases from J, leaving 18 bases between. CDR3 residues: CASSRRTKAPETQYF. The DNA for the CDR3 is TGTGCCAGTAGTCGGAGGACAAAGGCGCCGGAGACCCAGTACTTC. Full variable domain (missing parts from reference TRBV19 and TRBJ2-5): DGGITQSPKYLFRKEGQNVTLSCEQNLNHDAMYWYRQDPGQGLRLIYYSQIVNDFQKGDIAEGYSVSREKKESFPLTVTSAQKNPTAFYLCASSRRTKAPETQYFGPGTRLLVL.

V and J are TRBV27 and TRBJ1-6; D might be TRBD1 (6 bases). The V end lost 5 bases, the J end lost 10 bases, and 12 bases lay between the germline ends. CDR3 length: 13 residues. Germline-derived CDR1 and CDR2 are MNHEY and SMNVEV (reference sequence). This CDR3 is CASSRQVKSPLHF. DNA for the CDR3: TGTGCCAGCAGTCGACAGGTTAAGTCACCCCTCCACTTT.

The rearrangement uses TRBV11-2 and TRBJ2-5; D might be TRBD1 or TRBD2, each matching 6 bases. The germline V gene encodes CDR1 SGHAT and CDR2 FQNNGV. This CDR3 is built from 15 residues. V lost 7 bases and J 5 bases, leaving 20 bases between the germline ends. CDR3 sequence reads: CASTLENGGWETQYF. The CDR3 DNA reads TGTGCCAGCACCTTGGAAAACGGGGGCTGGGAGACCCAGTACTTC.

The chain joins TRBV30 to TRBJ1-6; D may be TRBD1 (5 bases). The CDR3 has 14 residues. Deletions cut 4 bases from V and 4 bases from J, with 11 bases between. Germline CDR1 GTSNPN, CDR2 SVGIG (reference sequence). CDR3 sequence reads: CAWTLAGYNSPLHF. Here the CDR3 DNA reads TGTGCCTGGACCCTGGCAGGGTATAATTCACCCCTCCACTTT. The complete variable domain, with remaining parts taken from reference TRBV30 and TRBJ1-6, reads SQTIHQWPATLVQPVGSPLSLECTVEGTSNPNLYWYRQAAGRGLQLLFYSVGIGQISSEVPQNLSASRPQDRQFILSSKKLLLSDSGFYLCAWTLAGYNSPLHFGNGTRLTVT.

The table lists this clone with a few counts. The gene calls are TRBV7-9 and TRBJ2-5; D might be TRBD1 (6 bases). CDR1 is SEHNR and CDR2 is FQNEAQ in the germline V gene (reference sequence). Trimming took off 5 bases at V and 2 bases at J, with 12 bases between the two ends. This CDR3 region has 14 residues. This CDR3 reads CASSRDILQETQYF. The CDR3 nucleotides are TGTGCCAGCAGCAGGGACATATTACAAGAGACCCAGTACTTC.

The rearrangement links TRBV7-9 to TRBJ1-2; D not certain. This CDR3 comprises 11 residues. Germline CDR1 and CDR2: SEHNR and FQNEAQ (reference sequence). V was clipped by 4 bases and J by 8 bases, with 8 bases between them. CDR3 residues: CASSSSLGYTF. CDR3 coding DNA: TGTGCCAGCAGCTCCTCATTAGGCTACACCTTC.

The chain has TRBV6-1 and TRBJ1-2; weak D call: TRBD1 (6 bases). The V gene lost 6 bases and the J gene lost 4 bases, with 15 bases spanning the gap. This CDR3 contains 14 residues. CDR1 and CDR2 (germline): MNHNS, SASEGT. This chain's CDR3 is CASREQGIAYGYTF. The DNA of the CDR3 is TGTGCCAGCAGGGAACAGGGTATCGCCTATGGCTACACCTTC.

The chain uses TRBV5-1 and TRBJ1-2; TRBD1 agrees at 7 bases. This CDR3 contains 16 residues. Per germline, CDR1 SGHRS and CDR2 YFSETQ. The junction had 9 bases not matched to a gene; V was cut back by 0 bases and J by 4 bases. The CDR3 bases are TGCGCCAGCAGCTTGGGTGGGACAGAAGCTTCCTATGGCTACACCTTC. Translating gives CASSLGGTEASYGYTF.

There are a few counts of this clone. The gene calls are TRBV29-1 and TRBJ1-1; 7 positions match TRBD1. The germline V gene has CDR1 SQVTM and CDR2 ANQGSEA. The CDR3 has 20 residues. The junction had 24 bases not matched to a gene; V was cut back by 5 bases and J by 0 bases. Here the CDR3 reads CSVTRGPGRYFGKMNTEAFF. Written as DNA, the CDR3 is TGCAGCGTTACTAGGGGGCCAGGGAGGTATTTTGGGAAAATGAACACTGAAGCTTTCTTT.

A few counts support this clone. V and J are TRBV7-9 and TRBJ2-6; D uncertain. Trimming took off 5 bases at V and 2 bases at J, with 16 bases between the two ends. Germline V gene lookup returns CDR1 SEHNR and CDR2 FQNEAQ (reference sequence). The CDR3 loop spans 17 amino acids. The CDR3 coding sequence is TGTGCCAGCAGCCCAAGGGTGGGGTCAACTGGGGCCAACGTCCTGACTTTC. Its translation: CASSPRVGSTGANVLTF. The whole variable domain, remainder taken from reference TRBV7-9 and TRBJ2-6, is DTGVSQNPRHKITKRGQNVTFRCDPISEHNRLYWYRQTLGQGPEFLTYFQNEAQLEKSRLLSDRFSAERPKGSFSTLEIQRTEQGDSAMYLCASSPRVGSTGANVLTFGAGSRLTVL.